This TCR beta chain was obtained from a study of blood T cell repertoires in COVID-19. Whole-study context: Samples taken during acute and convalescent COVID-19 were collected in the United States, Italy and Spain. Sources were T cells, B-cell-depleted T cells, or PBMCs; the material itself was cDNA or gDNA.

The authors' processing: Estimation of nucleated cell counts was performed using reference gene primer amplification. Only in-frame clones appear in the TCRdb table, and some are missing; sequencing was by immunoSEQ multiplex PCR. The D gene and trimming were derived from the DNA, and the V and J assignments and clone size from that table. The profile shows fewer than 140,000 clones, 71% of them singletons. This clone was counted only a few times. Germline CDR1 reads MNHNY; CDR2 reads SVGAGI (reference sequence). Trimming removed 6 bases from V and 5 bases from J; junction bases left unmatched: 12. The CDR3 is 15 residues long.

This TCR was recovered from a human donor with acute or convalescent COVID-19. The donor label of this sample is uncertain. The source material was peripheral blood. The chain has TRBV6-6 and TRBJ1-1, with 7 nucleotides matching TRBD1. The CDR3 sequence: CASRSQGHGVTEAFF. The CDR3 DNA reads TGTGCCAGCAGATCACAGGGGCACGGGGTGACTGAAGCTTTCTTT.